This T cell receptor beta chain was retrieved from a study of blood T cell repertoires in COVID-19. Generated by immunoSEQ multiplex PCR, the TCRdb table keeps only in-frame clones and is missing some. The data hold some 270,000 clones, with 80% to 90% observed a single time. V dropped 0 bases and J dropped 3 bases, with 16 bases sitting between them. CDR3 length: 17 amino acids. Per the germline V gene, CDR1 is KGHSH and CDR2 is LQKENI. Participant-reported clinical history was the basis for cohort assignment. Input material: PBMCs or T cells enriched from blood (not recorded which). The receptor's source is a woman aged 30 to 39 who had recovered from COVID-19. The genes are TRBV18 and TRBJ2-3; perhaps TRBD2 as D (5 bases). CDR3 region: CASSPPYREGSTDTQYF. CDR3 DNA sequence: TGTGCCAGCTCACCACCTTATAGAGAGGGTTCGACAGATACGCAGTATTTT.